This TCR beta chain stems from a study of OX40 agonist ivuxolimab in advanced cancers. The CDR3 runs 19 residues. Germline CDR1 is SGHNT and CDR2 is YYREEE (reference sequence). Trimming cost V 3 bases and J 0 bases; bases outside gene matches: 14. TCRdb keeps only in-frame clones here, not all; method: immunoSEQ multiplex PCR. The table includes more than 40,000 clones, around nine tenths detected once. Specimen: CD4+ or CD8+ T cells sorted from blood, collected in a trial of the OX40 agonist ivuxolimab. The source is an adult with an advanced solid tumor such as melanoma, head and neck, liver or kidney cancer. This chain joins TRBV5-4 and TRBJ2-1; 8 nucleotides align to TRBD2. CDR3 sequence reads: CASSSSRHSGTLSYNEQFF. The CDR3 DNA follows: TGTGCCAGCAGCTCCTCCCGTCATAGCGGGACACTCTCCTACAATGAGCAGTTCTTC.